The sequence of this T cell receptor (beta chain) was determined in a study of blood T cell repertoires in COVID-19. Study background: Samples representing acute and convalescent COVID-19 were sourced from the United States, Italy and Spain.

This CDR3 region has 17 residues. CDR1 and CDR2 (germline): KGHSH, LQKENI. With 2 bases clipped from V and 7 bases from J, the junction kept 13 bases outside the gene matches. Original methodology: Reference gene primer amplification in the assay estimated nucleated cell counts. Using immunoSEQ multiplex PCR, the repertoire was profiled, and TCRdb retains in-frame clones only, with some absent. D and trimming were read from the DNA, whereas the V and J calls and clone size are those reported in that table. The data hold some 190,000 clones, with approximately 80% observed a single time. This rearrangement joins TRBV18 to TRBJ1-2; TRBD1 matches at 10 bases. The TCR originated in a woman older than 75 with COVID-19, enrolled during active disease. The material sequenced was peripheral blood. The CDR3 region is CASSPKGTGDLLAGYTF. The CDR3, as DNA: TGTGCCAGCTCACCAAAGGGGACAGGGGACCTTCTTGCTGGCTACACCTTC.